Following are 28 T cell receptor beta chains from one sample sequenced in a study of shared clonotypes between healthy human individuals. TCRdb keeps only in-frame clones here, not all; method: immunoSEQ multiplex PCR. The sample gives under 600,000 clones, approximately 79% of which show up once; approximately 12% is in the top ten. The sample taken for sequencing was PBMCs. Receptors were obtained from a woman in her thirties or forties in good health. Some clones in this sample may be carry-over from other donors' samples.

The sample holds a few counts of this clone. The chain combines TRBV30 with TRBJ2-2, with 8 bases matching TRBD1. Looked up from germline, CDR1 is GTSNPN and CDR2 is SVGIG (reference sequence). The CDR3 extends over 15 amino acids. The V and J ends lost 4 bases and 3 bases, in that order; junction bases with no gene match: 7. The CDR3 loop reads CAWTQGAQDTGELFF. The CDR3 nucleotides read TGTGCCTGGACCCAGGGGGCACAGGACACCGGGGAGCTGTTTTTT.

There are a few counts of this clone. V gene TRBV13 combines with J gene TRBJ1-2, with 8 bases aligning to TRBD1. The CDR3 extends over 14 amino acids. Per germline, CDR1 PRHDT and CDR2 FYEKMQ (reference sequence). The V segment lost 5 bases and the J segment 4 bases; nucleotides outside the gene matches: 6. CDR3 sequence: CASSLSTGGYGYTF. The CDR3 DNA reads as TGTGCCAGCAGCCTAAGCACAGGGGGCTATGGCTACACCTTC.

The table lists this clone with many counts. The chain couples TRBV19 to TRBJ1-5; 10 bases match TRBD1. Germline assignment: CDR1 LNHDA and CDR2 SQIVND (reference sequence). The CDR3 is 16 residues long. V shed 4 bases and J 4 bases; nucleotides not matched to a gene: 7. The CDR3 nucleotides read TGTGCCAGTAGTACCCTGACAGGGGGCGGGAATCAGCCCCAGCATTTT. Residues: CASSTLTGGGNQPQHF.

The chain couples TRBV30 to TRBJ1-2; 9 bases fit TRBD1. This CDR3 is built from 13 residues. From germline, CDR1 is GTSNPN and CDR2 SVGIG (reference sequence). V lost 8 bases and J lost 7; bases outside the gene matches: 11. CDR3: CARLKSTGGGYTF. CDR3 nucleotides: TGTGCCCGATTAAAATCGACAGGGGGTGGCTACACCTTC.

On this clone: A far larger clone is off by one base, so a read error is likely. The chain is built from TRBV29-1 and TRBJ1-2; D is uncertain. Germline V gene sequence: CDR1 SQVTM, CDR2 ANQGSEA. The CDR3 runs 11 residues. The V end was cut by 7 bases, the J end by 2 bases, with 8 bases between. The CDR3 DNA sequence: TGCAGCGAGTCCCCAAACTATGGCTACACCTTC. Residues: CSESPNYGYTF.

The chain uses TRBV29-1 and TRBJ1-1; a possible D gene is TRBD1 (5 bases). The CDR3 sequence is 12 residues long. In germline, CDR1 is SQVTM, CDR2 ANQGSEA. V dropped 4 bases and J dropped 1 base, with 7 bases sitting between them. Written as DNA, the CDR3 is TGCAGCGTTGCGAGGGGGAACACTGAAGCTTTCTTT. Amino acid sequence: CSVARGNTEAFF.

The chain couples TRBV28 to TRBJ1-4, with TRBD1 identical over 7 bases. V gave up 8 bases and J gave up 3 bases; unmatched junction bases: 3. The length of the CDR3 is 13 residues. Germline V lookup: CDR1 MDHEN, CDR2 SYDVKM. CDR3 nucleotide sequence: TGTGCCAGCTGGGACAGCTCTAATGAAAAACTGTTTTTT. Translating it yields CASWDSSNEKLFF.

This clone was found a few times. V is TRBV29-1 and J is TRBJ2-1; TRBD2 agrees at 11 bases. From germline, CDR1 is SQVTM and CDR2 ANQGSEA. This CDR3 comprises 13 residues. V shed 3 bases, J shed 6 bases, and the junction held 1 base outside the gene matches. CDR3 residues: CSVDGTSGNEQFF. Here the CDR3 DNA reads TGCAGCGTTGACGGGACTAGCGGCAATGAGCAGTTCTTC.

CDR3 residues: CASSFRTSGHNEQFF. The CDR3 nucleotides are TGTGCCAGCAGCTTCAGAACTAGCGGACACAATGAGCAGTTCTTC. The J gene is TRBJ2-3, the V gene TRBV7-2, with 8 bases fitting TRBD2. The J call may be faulty, since TRBJ2-1 better matches the DNA end. This CDR3 has 15 residues. Germline CDR1 and CDR2: SGHTA and FQGNSA.

The chain uses TRBV7-6 and TRBJ2-1; no reliable D call. This CDR3 is built from 14 residues. V was clipped by 0 bases and J by 7 bases, with 10 bases between them. Per the germline V gene, CDR1 is SGHVS and CDR2 is FNYEAQ. The CDR3 protein is CASSLAGGWNEQFF. The CDR3 nucleotides read TGTGCCAGCAGCTTAGCGGGCGGCTGGAATGAGCAGTTCTTC.

J is TRBJ2-5 and V is TRBV19; a weak D match, TRBD2 (6 bases). The germline V gene has CDR1 LNHDA and CDR2 SQIVND (reference sequence). V was pared by 3 bases and J by 5 bases, with 13 bases between. The CDR3 totals 14 residues. CDR3 region: CASSMNGRGETQYF. The CDR3 DNA reads as TGTGCCAGTAGTATGAATGGACGGGGGGAGACCCAGTACTTC. The full variable domain, in which reference TRBV19 and TRBJ2-5 provide the parts outside the CDR3, is DGGITQSPKYLFRKEGQNVTLSCEQNLNHDAMYWYRQDPGQGLRLIYYSQIVNDFQKGDIAEGYSVSREKKESFPLTVTSAQKNPTAFYLCASSMNGRGETQYFGPGTRLLVL.

The chain employs TRBV6-4 and TRBJ2-1, with 10 positions matching TRBD2. This CDR3 has 15 residues. CDR1 and CDR2 (germline): MRHNA, SNTAGT. The V and J ends lost 5 bases and 6 bases, in that order; junction bases with no gene match: 7. CDR3 protein: CASSPTSGAFNEQFF. For the CDR3, the DNA is TGTGCCAGCAGTCCTACTAGCGGGGCTTTCAATGAGCAGTTCTTC.

Points on this clone: Since a far larger clone is one base different, this is likely a read error. Other DNA sequences in the same sample also yield this CDR3. The chain combines TRBV7-9 with TRBJ2-7; D uncertain. Germline CDR1 reads SEHNR; CDR2 reads FQNEAQ (reference sequence). The CDR3 extends over 11 amino acids. Trimming shortened V by 5 bases and J by 3 bases, and 5 bases separated the two germline ends. CDR3 bases: TGTGCCAGCAGCCGGAACTACGAGCAGTACTTC. Its translation: CASSRNYEQYF. Full variable domain (outside the CDR3, taken from reference TRBV7-9 and TRBJ2-7): DTGVSQNPRHKITKRGQNVTFRCDPISEHNRLYWYRQTLGQGPEFLTYFQNEAQLEKSRLLSDRFSAERPKGSFSTLEIQRTEQGDSAMYLCASSRNYEQYFGPGTRLTVT.

This rearrangement joins TRBV4-1 to TRBJ2-5; possible D gene TRBD1, 5 bases. The length of the CDR3 is 16 residues. Germline V gives CDR1 MGHRA, CDR2 YSYEKL. V was cut by 6 bases and J by 3 bases, with 20 bases left in between. The CDR3 region has the DNA TGCGCCAGCAGTTCAGGGCCATATCGAGAGGAAGAGACCCAGTACTTC. Protein sequence: CASSSGPYREEETQYF.

The genes are TRBV5-1 and TRBJ2-5; D is unresolved. The CDR3 length is 12 residues. Trimming cost V 4 bases and J 5 bases, with 9 bases left between them. In germline, CDR1 is SGHRS, CDR2 YFSETQ. This CDR3 is CASSNIWETQYF. CDR3 in DNA: TGCGCCAGCAGCAACATATGGGAGACCCAGTACTTC.

This chain links TRBV15 with TRBJ2-7; D not resolved. With 0 bases removed from V and 4 bases from J, the gap between germline ends came to 22 bases. The CDR3 has 18 amino acids. Germline CDR1 LNHNV, CDR2 YYDKDF (reference sequence). The CDR3, as DNA: TGTGCCACCAGCAGAGATCTCCAGACAACTAATAGGGTATACGAGCAGTACTTC. Encoded protein: CATSRDLQTTNRVYEQYF. The full variable domain, rest sourced from reference TRBV15 and TRBJ2-7, is DAMVIQNPRYQVTQFGKPVTLSCSQTLNHNVMYWYQQKSSQAPKLLFHYYDKDFNNEADTPDNFQSRRPNTSFCFLDIRSPGLGDTAMYLCATSRDLQTTNRVYEQYFGPGTRLTVT.

This chain joins TRBV5-6 and TRBJ2-7; TRBD1 is a possible D gene (7 bases). CDR1 and CDR2 (germline): SGHDT, YYEEEE. Trimming took off 4 bases at V and 3 bases at J, with 26 bases between the two ends. CDR3 size: 18 residues. CDR3 amino acids: CASSKRQGWRAGGYEQYF. The CDR3 region has the DNA TGTGCCAGCAGCAAAAGACAGGGTTGGAGGGCGGGTGGCTACGAGCAGTACTTC.

CDR3 loop: CASSSTTPSGGRSQETQYF. The CDR3 DNA reads as TGTGCCAGCAGTTCCACCACCCCTAGTGGCGGGAGGTCCCAAGAGACCCAGTACTTC. The chain carries TRBV27 and TRBJ2-5; the match to TRBD2 covers 8 bases. J was trimmed by 1 base and V by 4 bases; bases with no gene match: 17. Germline lookup yields CDR1 MNHEY and CDR2 SMNVEV (reference sequence). The length of the CDR3 is 19 residues.

CDR3 nucleotides: TGTGCCAGCAGTTTATTGGGTAGCGGGGCCCAAGAGACCCAGTACTTC. The encoded protein is CASSLLGSGAQETQYF. This sequence joins TRBV28 and TRBJ2-5; 8 bases map to TRBD2. There are 16 residues in the CDR3. The germline gives CDR1 MDHEN, CDR2 SYDVKM. The V gene end was trimmed by 1 base and the J gene end by 1 base; junction bases not matched to a gene: 5.

The genes are TRBV5-1 and TRBJ2-7; a weak D match, TRBD2 (5 bases). With 0 bases removed from V and 5 bases from J, the gap between germline ends came to 9 bases. There are 13 residues in the CDR3. Germline assignment: CDR1 SGHRS and CDR2 YFSETQ. CDR3 sequence (DNA): TGCGCCAGCAGCTTGGCCTCGGGGAACGAGCAGTACTTC. Translated: CASSLASGNEQYF. Full variable domain (missing parts from reference TRBV5-1 and TRBJ2-7): KAGVTQTPRYLIKTRGQQVTLSCSPISGHRSVSWYQQTPGQGLQFLFEYFSETQRNKGNFPGRFSGRQFSNSRSEMNVSTLELGDSALYLCASSLASGNEQYFGPGTRLTVT.

Only one count was recorded for this clone. The chain joins TRBV28 to TRBJ2-7; 12 bases line up with TRBD2. This CDR3 comprises 13 residues. Unmatched junction bases numbered 3, after V lost 7 bases and J lost 5 bases. CDR1 is MDHEN and CDR2 is SYDVKM in the germline V gene. In DNA form, the CDR3 reads TGTGCCAGCATAGGACTAGCGGGACACGAGCAGTACTTC. Protein sequence: CASIGLAGHEQYF.

The V call is TRBV4-3, the J call TRBJ2-1, with 7 bases fitting TRBD2. Germline values: CDR1 LGHNA, CDR2 YSLEER. V was clipped by 1 base and J by 5 bases; unmatched bases: 11. This CDR3 comprises 17 residues. CDR3 sequence: CASSQVGLADLHNEQFF. The CDR3 DNA reads TGCGCCAGCAGCCAAGTAGGCCTAGCGGACCTGCACAATGAGCAGTTCTTC.

The chain links TRBV10-3 to TRBJ2-5; possible D gene TRBD1, 5 bases. The better agreement between TRBJ2-7 and the DNA end casts doubt on the J call. The V gene's germline CDR1 is ENHRY and CDR2 SYGVKD. This CDR3 comprises 12 residues. The CDR3 DNA reads as TGTGCCATCAGTGGGCAGGGTTACGAGCAGTACTTC. As protein: CAISGQGYEQYF.

This clone showed up just once. The chain carries TRBV5-5 and TRBJ1-2, with D tentatively TRBD1 (5 bases). The length of the CDR3 is 15 residues. Germline assignment: CDR1 SGHKS and CDR2 YYEKEE (reference sequence). Trimming left V 0 bases short and J 4 bases short, with 13 bases between. The CDR3 DNA reads as TGTGCCAGCAGCTTGGGTGACAGTTTCTCCTATGGCTACACCTTC. Amino acids: CASSLGDSFSYGYTF. Looking up the rest from reference TRBV5-5 and TRBJ1-2 gives the full variable domain: DAGVTQSPTHLIKTRGQQVTLRCSPISGHKSVSWYQQVLGQGPQFIFQYYEKEERGRGNFPDRFSARQFPNYSSELNVNALLLGDSALYLCASSLGDSFSYGYTFGSGTRLTVV.

The count of this clone is one. At the DNA level, this CDR3 is encoded by other sequences in the same sample as well. V gene TRBV28 combines with J gene TRBJ1-2; no clear D. The V gene's germline CDR1 is MDHEN and CDR2 SYDVKM. The CDR3 consists of 12 residues. The V end was cut by 3 bases, the J end by 4 bases, with 6 bases between. The CDR3 spells CASSLGGYGYTF. CDR3 sequence (DNA): TGTGCCAGCAGTTTGGGTGGCTATGGCTACACCTTC.

The rearrangement uses TRBV30 and TRBJ2-6, with 7 bases fitting TRBD1. Germline trimming cut 3 bases from V and 0 bases from J; bases unmatched to any gene: 17. Germline CDR1 and CDR2: GTSNPN and SVGIG (reference sequence). This CDR3 comprises 20 residues. In nucleotides, the CDR3 is TGTGCCTGGAGCGGACACCAAGGGGGCGATCTCACCTCTGGGGCCAACGTCCTGACTTTC. Amino acids: CAWSGHQGGDLTSGANVLTF.

This clone has only one observation. The CDR3 DNA reads as TGTGCCAGCAGCGAAAGGACTAGGGATCGCACAGATACGCAGTATTTT. Its protein is CASSERTRDRTDTQYF. The rearrangement links TRBV7-8 to TRBJ2-3; 7 positions agree with TRBD2. This CDR3 is built from 16 residues. After removal of 5 bases from V and 1 base from J, the junction contained 9 bases not matched to a gene. CDR1 SGHVS and CDR2 FQNEAQ come from the germline V gene.

The chain employs TRBV14 and TRBJ2-1; 13 nucleotides agree with TRBD2. The V segment lost 3 bases and the J segment 2 bases; nucleotides outside the gene matches: 13. This CDR3 contains 20 residues. Germline CDR1 reads SGHDN; CDR2 reads FVKESK. The CDR3 nucleotides are TGTGCCAGCAGCCAGCCGGGACTAGCGGGACCCATGACCCCCTACAATGAGCAGTTCTTC. This translates into CASSQPGLAGPMTPYNEQFF.